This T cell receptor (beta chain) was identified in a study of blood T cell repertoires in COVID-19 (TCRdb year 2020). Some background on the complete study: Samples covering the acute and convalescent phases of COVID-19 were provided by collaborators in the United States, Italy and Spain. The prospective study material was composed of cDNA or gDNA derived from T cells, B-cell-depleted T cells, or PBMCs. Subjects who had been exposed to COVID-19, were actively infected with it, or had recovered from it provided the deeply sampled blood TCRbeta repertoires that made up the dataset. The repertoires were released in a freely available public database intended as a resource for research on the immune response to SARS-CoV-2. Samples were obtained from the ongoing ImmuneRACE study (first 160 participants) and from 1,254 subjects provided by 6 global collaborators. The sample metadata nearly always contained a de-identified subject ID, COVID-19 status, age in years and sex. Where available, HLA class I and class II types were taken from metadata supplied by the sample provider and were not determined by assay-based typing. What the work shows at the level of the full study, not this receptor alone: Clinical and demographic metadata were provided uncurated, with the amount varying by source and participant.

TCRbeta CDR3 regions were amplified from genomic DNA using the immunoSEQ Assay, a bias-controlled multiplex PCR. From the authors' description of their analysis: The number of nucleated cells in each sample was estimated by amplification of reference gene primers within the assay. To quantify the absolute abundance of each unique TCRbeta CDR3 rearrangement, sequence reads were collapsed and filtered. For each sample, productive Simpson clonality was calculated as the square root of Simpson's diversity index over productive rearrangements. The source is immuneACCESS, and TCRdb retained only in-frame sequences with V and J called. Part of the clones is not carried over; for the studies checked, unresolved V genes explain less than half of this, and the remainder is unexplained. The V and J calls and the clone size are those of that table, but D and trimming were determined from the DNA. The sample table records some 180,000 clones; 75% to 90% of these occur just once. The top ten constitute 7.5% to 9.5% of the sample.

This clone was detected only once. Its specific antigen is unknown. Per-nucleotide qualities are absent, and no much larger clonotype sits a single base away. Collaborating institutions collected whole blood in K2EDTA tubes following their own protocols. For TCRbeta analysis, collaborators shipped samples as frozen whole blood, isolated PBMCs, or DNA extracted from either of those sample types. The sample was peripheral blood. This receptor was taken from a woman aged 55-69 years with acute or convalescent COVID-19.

The DNA is TGTGCCACCAGTGACGCCACAAGTTTGGTTTCTGATGAGCAGTTCTTC. This yields the protein CATSDATSLVSDEQFF. Recombination linked TRBV24-1 to TRBJ2-1; the D gene identity is not certain. The CDR3 runs 16 residues from the cysteine to the phenylalanine. The sequence is cut down to CDR3 DNA, 48 bases in frame from base 1. The germline V gene encodes CDR1 KGHDR and CDR2 SFDVKD. The V and J ends are trimmed by 4 bases and 8 bases, leaving 20 bases between them.